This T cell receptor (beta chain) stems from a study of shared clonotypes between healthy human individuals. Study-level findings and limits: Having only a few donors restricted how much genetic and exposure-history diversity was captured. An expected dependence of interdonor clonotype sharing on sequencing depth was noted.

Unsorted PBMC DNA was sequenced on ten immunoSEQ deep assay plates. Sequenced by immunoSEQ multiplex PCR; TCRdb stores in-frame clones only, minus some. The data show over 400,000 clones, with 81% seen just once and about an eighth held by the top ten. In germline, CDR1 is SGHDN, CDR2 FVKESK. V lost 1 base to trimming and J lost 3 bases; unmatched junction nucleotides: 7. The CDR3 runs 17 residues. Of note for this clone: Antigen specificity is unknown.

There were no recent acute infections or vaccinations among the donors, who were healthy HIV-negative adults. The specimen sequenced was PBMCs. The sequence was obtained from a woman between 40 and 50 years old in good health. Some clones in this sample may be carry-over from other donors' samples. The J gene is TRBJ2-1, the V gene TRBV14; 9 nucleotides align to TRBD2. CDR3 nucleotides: TGTGCCAGCAGCCAAGCGGTTAGCGGGAGTCTCTACAATGAGCAGTTCTTC. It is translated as CASSQAVSGSLYNEQFF.